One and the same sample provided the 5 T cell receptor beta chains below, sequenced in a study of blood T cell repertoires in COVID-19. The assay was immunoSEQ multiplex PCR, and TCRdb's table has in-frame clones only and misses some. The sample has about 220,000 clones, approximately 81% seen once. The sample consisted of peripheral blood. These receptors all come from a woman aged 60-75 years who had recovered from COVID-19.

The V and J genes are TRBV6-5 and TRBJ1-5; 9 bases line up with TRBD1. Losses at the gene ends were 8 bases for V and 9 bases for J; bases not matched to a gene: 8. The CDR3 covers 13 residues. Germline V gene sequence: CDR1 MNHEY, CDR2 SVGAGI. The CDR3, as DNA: TGTGCCAGCCAACCCGGGACAGGGAGGCCCCAGCATTTT. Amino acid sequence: CASQPGTGRPQHF.

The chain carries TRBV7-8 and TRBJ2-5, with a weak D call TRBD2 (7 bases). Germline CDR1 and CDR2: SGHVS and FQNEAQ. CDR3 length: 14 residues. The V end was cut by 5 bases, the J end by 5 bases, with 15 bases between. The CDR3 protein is CASSPGGAQETQYF. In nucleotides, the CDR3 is TGTGCCAGCAGCCCTGGGGGGGCGCAGGAGACCCAGTACTTC.

CDR3 protein: CASSQGAGGSYTF. As DNA, the CDR3 is TGTGCCAGCAGCCAGGGAGCGGGGGGCAGCTACACCTTC. This chain connects TRBV3-1 (or the pseudogene TRBV3-2) to TRBJ1-2, with D possibly TRBD1 on 6 matching bases. The CDR3 totals 13 residues. V was shortened by 3 bases and J by 9 bases, with 14 bases between the two germline ends. Per germline, CDR1 LGHDT and CDR2 YNNKEL (reference sequence).

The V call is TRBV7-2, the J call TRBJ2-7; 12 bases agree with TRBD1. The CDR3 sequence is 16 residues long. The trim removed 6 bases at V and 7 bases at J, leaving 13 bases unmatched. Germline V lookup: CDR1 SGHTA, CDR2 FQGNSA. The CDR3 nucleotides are TGTGCCAGCAGTTCTCACCGGGACAGGGGGCTTGGGGAGCAGTACTTC. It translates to CASSSHRDRGLGEQYF.

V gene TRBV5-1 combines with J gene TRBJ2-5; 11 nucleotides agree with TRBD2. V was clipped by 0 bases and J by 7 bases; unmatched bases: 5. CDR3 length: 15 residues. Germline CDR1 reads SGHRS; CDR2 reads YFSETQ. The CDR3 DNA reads TGCGCCAGCAGCTTGGCTAGCGGGGGGCCGGGGACCCAGTACTTC. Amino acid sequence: CASSLASGGPGTQYF.